This T cell receptor (beta chain) derives from a study of blood T cell repertoires in COVID-19. Study summary: Sites in the United States, Italy and Spain provided acute and convalescent COVID-19 samples. T cells, B-cell-depleted T cells, or PBMCs supplied cDNA or gDNA.

Losses at the gene ends were 1 base for V and 1 base for J; bases not matched to a gene: 2. The CDR3 sequence is 16 residues long. Per the germline V gene, CDR1 is SGHAT and CDR2 is FQNNGV. Original methodology: Counts of nucleated cells, estimated from reference gene primer amplification, were obtained. Only in-frame clones appear in the TCRdb table, and some are missing; sequencing was by immunoSEQ multiplex PCR. D and trimming come from the DNA, and the V and J calls and clone size come from that table. The repertoire consists of 180,000 or so clones, with about 88% occurring once and the leading ten covering roughly 4.5%.

Sequencing was performed on peripheral blood. J is TRBJ2-2 and V is TRBV11-2; 8 bases align to TRBD1. The receptor was isolated from a woman of 80 years or more with acute or convalescent COVID-19. Here the CDR3 reads CASSLGGTGNTGELFF. The CDR3 nucleotides are TGTGCCAGCAGCTTAGGCGGGACAGGGAACACCGGGGAGCTGTTTTTT.